Sequencing of this TCR beta chain was carried out in a study of tumor-infiltrating lymphocytes in primary liver carcinoma. Study-wide points: With p = 0.039, the top-250-clone fraction in tumors significantly exceeded that in blood.

Germline V gene data show CDR1 as MNHEY and CDR2 as SVGAGI. With 2 bases removed from V and 2 bases from J, the gap between germline ends came to 8 bases. The CDR3 is 14 amino acids. Synthesis of TCR beta cDNA was carried out from around 500 ng total RNA with a constant-region primer. Modified slightly, ARM-PCR produced TCR beta libraries over three nested multiplex PCR rounds. With TRBV1-TRBV30 forward primers and a C-beta reverse primer, the first two PCR rounds were run for 9 to 10 cycles each. TCRdb itself ran the multiplex PCR reads through MiXCR, one entry per CDR3 protein. This table has over 100,000 distinct CDR3 sequences, less than 75% appearing once. From unsorted bulk tissue weighing about 20-33 mg, DNA and RNA were co-extracted. HBV chronically infected the treatment-naive patients. The sample holds many counts of this clonotype. Its antigen is unidentified.

The specimen was tumor-adjacent normal liver tissue. The TCR sequence derives from a woman aged 55 to 70 with primary liver carcinoma and hepatitis B virus infection. This sequence joins TRBV6-5 and TRBJ2-3; unclear D gene. The CDR3 loop reads CASSYKGNTDTQYF. The CDR3 bases are TGTGCCAGCAGTTACAAAGGAAACACAGATACGCAGTATTTT.